The rows below give T cell receptor beta chains drawn from one sample of a study of siplizumab effects on memory and regulatory T cells. Measured with immunoSEQ multiplex PCR; TCRdb has only the in-frame clones, and not every one. The table has some 110,000 clones, roughly 94% seen once. Sequences were obtained from non-Treg CD4+ T cells sorted from blood. Receptor source: a human donor in good health. The CDR3 runs from the conserved cysteine through the conserved F or W. A D gene is named only where the DNA matches it firmly. Expanded clones get a size class; other rows say once, few or many, or leave the size out.

CDR3 protein: CASSHTSGGRTDTQYF
CDR3 DNA: TGTGCCAGCTCACATACTAGCGGGGGACGCACAGATACGCAGTATTTT
clone size: NA
V gene: TRBV18
J gene: TRBJ2-3
D gene: TRBD2

CDR3 protein: CASSWGGPSEKLFF
CDR3 DNA: TGTGCCAGCAGCTGGGGGGGTCCCAGTGAAAAACTGTTTTTT
clone size: NA
V gene: TRBV7-8
J gene: TRBJ1-4
D gene: NA

CDR3 protein: CASSSGGMDEKLFF
CDR3 DNA: TGTGCCAGCAGTAGTGGGGGAATGGATGAAAAACTGTTTTTT
clone size: NA
V gene: TRBV6-6
J gene: TRBJ1-4
D gene: NA

CDR3 protein: CASSPTGQGNYGYTF
CDR3 DNA: TGTGCCAGCTCACCAACGGGACAGGGGAACTATGGCTACACCTTC
clone size: once
V gene: TRBV18
J gene: TRBJ1-2
D gene: TRBD1

CDR3 protein: CASNLGPYEQYF
CDR3 DNA: TGCGCCAGCAACCTGGGACCATACGAGCAGTACTTC
clone size: NA
V gene: TRBV5-1
J gene: TRBJ2-7
D gene: NA

CDR3 protein: CASSLNRGRFEQYF
CDR3 DNA: TGTGCCAGCAGCTTAAACAGGGGGCGATTCGAGCAGTACTTC
clone size: NA
V gene: TRBV7-2
J gene: TRBJ2-7
D gene: TRBD1

CDR3 protein: CASSARTSGGAGETQYF
CDR3 DNA: TGTGCCAGCAGTGCACGGACTAGCGGGGGGGCCGGAGAGACCCAGTACTTC
clone size: NA
V gene: TRBV6-1
J gene: TRBJ2-5
D gene: TRBD2

CDR3 protein: CASSVATITGTQYF
CDR3 DNA: TGTGCCAGCAGCGTAGCTACGATCACAGGGACCCAGTACTTC
clone size: NA
V gene: TRBV9
J gene: TRBJ2-5
D gene: NA

CDR3 protein: CASRAPDRGLYEQYF
CDR3 DNA: TGCGCCAGCAGGGCCCCTGACAGGGGGCTGTACGAGCAGTACTTC
clone size: NA
V gene: TRBV5-1
J gene: TRBJ2-7
D gene: TRBD1

CDR3 protein: CATSSTPTGTGVAYGGGNYGYTF
CDR3 DNA: TGTGCCACCAGCAGCACCCCCACCGGGACAGGGGTGGCCTATGGGGGCGGGAACTATGGCTACACCTTC
clone size: NA
V gene: TRBV15
J gene: TRBJ1-2
D gene: TRBD1

CDR3 protein: CASSSPLGAGGNYGYTF
CDR3 DNA: TGTGCCAGCAGTTCCCCCCTTGGTGCAGGCGGGAACTATGGCTACACCTTC
clone size: NA
V gene: TRBV28
J gene: TRBJ1-2
D gene: NA

CDR3 protein: CAWSSDTVRGYTF
CDR3 DNA: TGTGCCTGGAGTTCTGACACCGTGAGGGGCTACACCTTC
clone size: NA
V gene: TRBV30
J gene: TRBJ1-2
D gene: NA

CDR3 protein: CASSLDAGGSETQYF
CDR3 DNA: TGCGCCAGCAGCTTGGACGCGGGGGGCTCGGAGACCCAGTACTTC
clone size: NA
V gene: TRBV5-1
J gene: TRBJ2-5
D gene: TRBD2

CDR3 protein: CASSRPGGRADTQYF
CDR3 DNA: TGTGCCAGCTCCCGCCCAGGGGGGCGCGCGGATACGCAGTATTTT
clone size: NA
V gene: TRBV18
J gene: TRBJ2-3
D gene: NA

CDR3 protein: CASSLTGGIGYTF
CDR3 DNA: TGTGCCAGCAGCTTGACAGGGGGCATCGGCTACACCTTC
clone size: once
V gene: TRBV5-6
J gene: TRBJ1-2
D gene: TRBD1

CDR3 protein: CASSQGQGGIFEAFF
CDR3 DNA: TGCGCCAGCAGCCAAGGACAGGGGGGGATTTTTGAAGCTTTCTTT
clone size: NA
V gene: TRBV4-1
J gene: TRBJ1-1
D gene: TRBD1

CDR3 protein: CASSQAATSGYEQYF
CDR3 DNA: TGCGCCAGCAGCCAAGCAGCGACTAGCGGCTACGAGCAGTACTTC
clone size: NA
V gene: TRBV4-1
J gene: TRBJ2-7
D gene: TRBD2

CDR3 protein: CASSLQGRRAKNIQYF
CDR3 DNA: TGTGCCAGCTCCCTACAGGGCCGGAGGGCCAAAAACATTCAGTACTTC
clone size: NA
V gene: TRBV21-1
J gene: TRBJ2-4
D gene: NA

CDR3 protein: CASTHQSSGANVLTF
CDR3 DNA: TGTGCCAGCACCCATCAGAGCTCTGGGGCCAACGTCCTGACTTTC
clone size: NA
V gene: TRBV5-4
J gene: TRBJ2-6
D gene: NA

CDR3 protein: CASSRLASYEQYF
CDR3 DNA: TGTGCCAGCAGTCGCTTAGCCTCCTACGAGCAGTACTTC
clone size: NA
V gene: TRBV7-2
J gene: TRBJ2-7
D gene: NA

CDR3 protein: CASSLIGFQGQFF
CDR3 DNA: TGTGCCAGCTCCCTGATCGGCTTCCAGGGGCAGTTCTTC
clone size: once
V gene: TRBV18
J gene: TRBJ2-1
D gene: NA

CDR3 protein: CAISGSGVQETQYF
CDR3 DNA: TGTGCCATCAGCGGGAGCGGAGTCCAAGAGACCCAGTACTTC
clone size: NA
V gene: TRBV10-3
J gene: TRBJ2-5
D gene: NA

CDR3 protein: CASSQTGAGRGANVLTF
CDR3 DNA: TGTGCCAGCAGCCAAACTGGGGCCGGGAGAGGGGCCAACGTCCTGACTTTC
clone size: NA
V gene: TRBV14
J gene: TRBJ2-6
D gene: NA

CDR3 protein: CASSFHHGGASTDTQYF
CDR3 DNA: TGTGCCAGCAGTTTCCATCATGGTGGAGCTAGCACAGATACGCAGTATTTT
clone size: NA
V gene: TRBV27
J gene: TRBJ2-3
D gene: NA

CDR3 protein: CASSSGRMNTEAFF
CDR3 DNA: TGTGCCAGCAGTTCGGGCAGAATGAACACTGAAGCTTTCTTT
clone size: NA
V gene: TRBV6-5
J gene: TRBJ1-1
D gene: NA

CDR3 protein: CASSPQGGQGNSPLHF
CDR3 DNA: TGTGCCAGCTCACCACAGGGGGGACAGGGAAATTCACCCCTCCACTTT
clone size: few
V gene: TRBV18
J gene: TRBJ1-6
D gene: TRBD1

CDR3 protein: CAISESTSGGQYF
CDR3 DNA: TGTGCCATCAGTGAGTCTACTAGCGGGGGGCAGTACTTC
clone size: NA
V gene: TRBV10-3
J gene: TRBJ2-7
D gene: TRBD2

CDR3 protein: CASSLQGGLAEPQHF
CDR3 DNA: TGTGCCAGCAGCCTCCAGGGGGGTTTAGCGGAGCCCCAGCATTTT
clone size: NA
V gene: TRBV7-9
J gene: TRBJ1-5
D gene: TRBD1

CDR3 protein: CASVQDRVPGELFF
CDR3 DNA: TGTGCCAGCGTCCAGGACAGGGTTCCCGGGGAGCTGTTTTTT
clone size: NA
V gene: TRBV2
J gene: TRBJ2-2
D gene: TRBD1

CDR3 protein: CASSLAPSSGSYEQYF
CDR3 DNA: TGTGCCAGCAGTTTAGCCCCGTCTAGCGGATCCTACGAGCAGTACTTC
clone size: NA
V gene: TRBV27
J gene: TRBJ2-7
D gene: TRBD2

CDR3 protein: CASGLAGGREQFF
CDR3 DNA: TGTGCCAGCGGACTAGCGGGGGGGCGTGAGCAGTTCTTC
clone size: NA
V gene: TRBV11-2
J gene: TRBJ2-1
D gene: TRBD2

CDR3 protein: CASSPPAASGYEQYF
CDR3 DNA: TGTGCCAGCTCACCACCGGCCGCCAGTGGCTACGAGCAGTACTTC
clone size: NA
V gene: TRBV18
J gene: TRBJ2-7
D gene: NA

CDR3 protein: CSVVGGSSYNEQFF
CDR3 DNA: TGCAGCGTTGTCGGCGGGAGCTCCTACAATGAGCAGTTCTTC
clone size: NA
V gene: TRBV29-1
J gene: TRBJ2-1
D gene: TRBD2

CDR3 protein: CASSYRGGRKGYTF
CDR3 DNA: TGTGCCAGCAGTTACCGCGGGGGTCGGAAGGGCTACACCTTC
clone size: NA
V gene: TRBV6-6
J gene: TRBJ1-2
D gene: NA

CDR3 protein: CASSEPGSTDTQYF
CDR3 DNA: TGTGCCAGCAGTGAGCCCGGAAGCACAGATACGCAGTATTTT
clone size: NA
V gene: TRBV6-1
J gene: TRBJ2-3
D gene: NA

CDR3 protein: CASSPPVGAYGYTF
CDR3 DNA: TGTGCCAGCTCACCCCCGGTGGGGGCTTATGGCTACACCTTC
clone size: NA
V gene: TRBV18
J gene: TRBJ1-2
D gene: NA